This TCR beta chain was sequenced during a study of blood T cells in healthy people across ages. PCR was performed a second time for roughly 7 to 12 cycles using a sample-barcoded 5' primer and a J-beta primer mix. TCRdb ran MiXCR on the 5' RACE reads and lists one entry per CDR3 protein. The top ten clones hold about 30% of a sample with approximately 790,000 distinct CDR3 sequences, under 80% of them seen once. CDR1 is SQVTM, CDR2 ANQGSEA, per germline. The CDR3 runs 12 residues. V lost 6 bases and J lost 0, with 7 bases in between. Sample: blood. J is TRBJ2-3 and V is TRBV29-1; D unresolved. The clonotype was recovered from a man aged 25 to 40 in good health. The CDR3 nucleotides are TGCAGCGTCACAGACAGCACAGATACGCAGTATTTT. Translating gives CSVTDSTDTQYF.